Listed below are T cell receptor beta chains from one sample, sequenced in a study of T-cell memory formation after mild COVID-19. MiXCR, run by TCRdb on the 5' RACE reads, gives a single entry per CDR3 protein. The table lists roughly 340,000 distinct CDR3 sequences, more than 15% of them singletons. The sequencing input was PBMCs or a T cell subset sorted from them (not recorded which). These receptors came from a man aged 18 to 29 who had mild COVID-19 (a few samples of this study predate the infection). Cell type and time point are not known. Each CDR3 is given with its conserved first and last residue. The D gene is left open where the match is weak. Size values are once, few and many counts, or a class for expanded clones, and some rows have none.

d_gene	abundance	v_gene	j_gene	CDR3nt	CDR3aa
NA	many	TRBV29-1	TRBJ2-2	TGCAGCGCTGTCTCGACCGGGGAGCTGTTTTTT	CSAVSTGELFF
TRBD2	NA	TRBV6-1	TRBJ2-3	TGTGCCAGCAGTCTCCTCCGGGGGGGAGTGACAGATACGCAGTATTTT	CASSLLRGGVTDTQYF
NA	NA	TRBV20-1	TRBJ2-3	TGCAGTGCCGGGACTTGGAATAAGGCCGATACGCAGTATTTT	CSAGTWNKADTQYF
NA	few	TRBV12-3/TRBV12-4	TRBJ1-4	TGTGCCAGCACCCCCCAATCCACAACTAATGAAAAACTGTTTTTT	CASTPQSTTNEKLFF
TRBD1	few	TRBV12-3/TRBV12-4	TRBJ1-2	TGTGCCAGCAGCCCCCGGCGGACAGGTGGCTATGGCTACACCTTC	CASSPRRTGGYGYTF
TRBD1	few	TRBV5-1	TRBJ1-2	TGCGCCAGCAGGGGGACAGGGGGATCCCTTAACTATGGCTACACCTTC	CASRGTGGSLNYGYTF
NA	few	TRBV4-2	TRBJ2-3	TGTGCCAGCAGCCGGGGAGGGGGGACAGATACGCAGTATTTT	CASSRGGGTDTQYF
NA	few	TRBV4-1	TRBJ2-7	TGCGCCAGCAGCCCCCCGGGTCTACTCACCTACGAGCAGTACTTC	CASSPPGLLTYEQYF
NA	NA	TRBV19	TRBJ1-5	TGTGCCAGTAGTATACGGGATATAGGCAATCAGCCCCAGCATTTT	CASSIRDIGNQPQHF
TRBD2	NA	TRBV9	TRBJ2-3	TGTGCCAGCAGCGTAGGGCTAGCGGGGAGACGCACAGATACGCAGTATTTT	CASSVGLAGRRTDTQYF
TRBD2	few	TRBV7-9	TRBJ2-3	TGTGCCAGCAGCATTGTCCTAGCGGGCTTCACGACGAGCACAGATACGCAGTATTTT	CASSIVLAGFTTSTDTQYF
TRBD1	once	TRBV7-8	TRBJ1-2	TGTGCCAGCAGACCACTACCGGGACAGGCAGGGGCTAACTATGGCTACACCTTC	CASRPLPGQAGANYGYTF
NA	many	TRBV3-1	TRBJ2-5	TGTGCCAGCAGCCAAGTCGAGACCCAGTACTTC	CASSQVETQYF
NA	NA	TRBV7-9	TRBJ1-1	TGTGCCAGCAGCTTATCACAGTCCAACACTGAAGCTTTCTTT	CASSLSQSNTEAFF
TRBD2	NA	TRBV3-1	TRBJ2-3	TGTGCCAGCAGCCAAGACACCCGGAGCGGGGGGTCCCCAGATACGCAGTATTTT	CASSQDTRSGGSPDTQYF
TRBD1	few	TRBV20-1	TRBJ2-1	TGCAGTGCTCCGGGACAGGGGTCGTACAATGAGCAGTTCTTC	CSAPGQGSYNEQFF
NA	NA	TRBV14	TRBJ2-3	TGTGCCAGCAGCCAAGCGGGCAGGTCGTCGACAGATACGCAGTATTTT	CASSQAGRSSTDTQYF
TRBD1	few	TRBV15	TRBJ2-1	TGTGCCACCAGCAGAGAAACAGGGGTTGGCTCCGGACAGTTCTTC	CATSRETGVGSGQFF
TRBD2	NA	TRBV11-1	TRBJ2-5	TGTTCCAGCAGCTTACGGCTAGCGGGGATCCAAGAGACCCAGTACTTC	CSSSLRLAGIQETQYF
NA	few	TRBV20-1	TRBJ1-6	TGCAGTGCTAGAGGTCCGCTTAATTCACCCCTCCACTTT	CSARGPLNSPLHF
NA	NA	TRBV2	TRBJ2-5	TGTGCCAGCAGTGAAGTGGTGGATGGTTGGGCGTACTTC	CASSEVVDGWAYF
NA	few	TRBV12-3/TRBV12-4	TRBJ1-2	TGTGCCAGCAGGTCAACAGGGACTAACTATGGCTACACCTTC	CASRSTGTNYGYTF
NA	few	TRBV19	TRBJ2-1	TGTGCCACCCAACTTGTCGGGGTCAATGAGCAGTTCTTC	CATQLVGVNEQFF
TRBD2	many	TRBV6-2/TRBV6-3	TRBJ2-7	TGTGCCAGTAGACCGGGACTAGCGGTGGGCGAGCAGTACTTC	CASRPGLAVGEQYF
TRBD1	few	TRBV4-1	TRBJ1-1	TGCGCCAGCAGCCACGGAGGCATTACAGGGGTAGGTGCTTTCTTT	CASSHGGITGVGAFF
NA	few	TRBV27	TRBJ1-2	TGTGCCAGCAGTTTAAGGCCCGGCCAGGGGTGGTATGGCTACACCTTC	CASSLRPGQGWYGYTF
NA	NA	TRBV7-2	TRBJ1-2	TGTGCCAGCAGCTTGTGGCAGGGAGGGAATGGCTACACCTTC	CASSLWQGGNGYTF
NA	few	TRBV12-3/TRBV12-4	TRBJ2-7	TGTGCCAGCAGTTTCACTACCGGCCTCTCCTACGAGCAGTACTTC	CASSFTTGLSYEQYF
TRBD1	NA	TRBV14	TRBJ2-1	TGTGCCAGCAGCCAAGCGACGGGACAGAAGCAGTTCTTC	CASSQATGQKQFF
NA	NA	TRBV12-3/TRBV12-4	TRBJ2-7	TGTGCCAGCAGCCCAGGGTTCAGTAACGAGCAGTACTTC	CASSPGFSNEQYF
NA	few	TRBV2	TRBJ2-1	TGTGCCAGCAGTACCCTAGCGTCAGCTATCTATGAGCAGTTCTTC	CASSTLASAIYEQFF
TRBD1	many	TRBV5-1	TRBJ1-6	TGCGCCAGCAGCTTGGAAGGGACAGGGGTTTCACCCCTCCACTTT	CASSLEGTGVSPLHF
NA	NA	TRBV7-2	TRBJ1-1	TGTGCCAGCAGCTTAGGGGGCGAGGTCACTGAAGCTTTCTTT	CASSLGGEVTEAFF
NA	NA	TRBV12-3/TRBV12-4	TRBJ1-5	TGTGCCAGCAGTTGGGGTGGGTTCCAGCCCCAGCATTTT	CASSWGGFQPQHF
NA	NA	TRBV18	TRBJ2-7	TGTGCCAGCTCACCACCGGGGGCTGGCGACGAGCAGTACTTC	CASSPPGAGDEQYF
NA	many	TRBV6-6	TRBJ2-1	TGTGCCACCGCAACGGCCCTGGGCGGAGATGAGCAGTTCTTC	CATATALGGDEQFF
NA	NA	TRBV20-1	TRBJ1-1	TGCAGTGCTAGAGATTATCAGGGGTTGGGTGAAGCTTTCTTT	CSARDYQGLGEAFF
NA	few	TRBV6-6	TRBJ1-6	TGTGCCAGCGGCGTCCTCACCTATAATTCACCCCTCCACTTT	CASGVLTYNSPLHF
NA	NA	TRBV7-6	TRBJ1-6	TGTGCCAGCAGCTCCCAGTTGGGGTCACCCCTCCACTTT	CASSSQLGSPLHF
NA	many	TRBV11-2	TRBJ2-1	TGTGCCAGCAGCTTTCACACCCTCTCACGAAATGAGCAGTTCTTC	CASSFHTLSRNEQFF
NA	NA	TRBV28	TRBJ2-3	TGTGCCAGCAGGGGGGGACTGAACACAGATACGCAGTATTTT	CASRGGLNTDTQYF
NA	many	TRBV12-3/TRBV12-4	TRBJ2-6	TGTGCCAGCAGTGGGTCTGGGGCCAACGTCCTGACTTTC	CASSGSGANVLTF
TRBD1	few	TRBV12-3/TRBV12-4	TRBJ1-5	TGTGCCAGCAGCAATTCAGGGGGCCGGCAGCCCCAGCATTTT	CASSNSGGRQPQHF
NA	few	TRBV7-9	TRBJ2-3	TGTGCCAGCAGCTTAGGATTCGCGGGGCCTAGCACAGATACGCAGTATTTT	CASSLGFAGPSTDTQYF
TRBD1	NA	TRBV23-1	TRBJ1-6	TGCGCCAGCAGTCAATCGCGGACAGGCCCTCCCCGCTATAATTCACCCCTCCACTTT	CASSQSRTGPPRYNSPLHF
NA	NA	TRBV7-2	TRBJ1-6	TGTGCCAGCAGCTTAGGCGCCAGGACGAATTCACCCCTCCACTTT	CASSLGARTNSPLHF
NA	NA	TRBV6-5	TRBJ2-1	TGTGCCAGCAGTTTGGGGCGTTCGAATGAGCAGTTCTTC	CASSLGRSNEQFF
TRBD2	few	TRBV6-5	TRBJ2-5	TGTGCCAGCAGTTACGAGCGGGGGGGCCGGAAGACCCAGTACTTC	CASSYERGGRKTQYF
NA	many	TRBV4-3	TRBJ2-6	TGCGCCAGCAGCCAAGGGGGGCCCTCTGGGGCCAACGTCCTGACTTTC	CASSQGGPSGANVLTF
NA	NA	TRBV19	TRBJ2-6	TGTGCCAGTATCCCGTACTCTGGGGCCAACGTCCTGACTTTC	CASIPYSGANVLTF
NA	few	TRBV20-1	TRBJ1-3	TGCAGTGCTAGAGCGGACGGACTTCGCTCTGGAAACACCATATATTTT	CSARADGLRSGNTIYF
NA	NA	TRBV5-4	TRBJ2-3	TGTGCCAGCAGCCCACACAGGGACCGGAGCACAGATACGCAGTATTTT	CASSPHRDRSTDTQYF
NA	NA	TRBV7-8	TRBJ2-1	TGTGCCAGCAGCTTCGGTGACTGGACGTTCGATGAGCAGTTCTTC	CASSFGDWTFDEQFF
NA	NA	TRBV7-2	TRBJ2-7	TGTGCCAGCAGCTTAGGTAGACAGCCTTCCTACGAGCAGTACTTC	CASSLGRQPSYEQYF
NA	NA	TRBV5-1	TRBJ2-7	TGCGCCAGCGGCGGCGGGACCTCCTACGAGCAGTACTTC	CASGGGTSYEQYF